This TCR beta chain derives from a study of blood T cell repertoires in COVID-19. TCRdb's copy holds only in-frame clones and misses some; the assay was immunoSEQ multiplex PCR. The table includes about 28,000 clones, over 70% detected once. This CDR3 region has 13 residues. The germline V gene encodes CDR1 SGHTA and CDR2 FQGNSA. The trim removed 8 bases at V and 8 bases at J, leaving 9 bases unmatched. The receptor's source is a man between 65 and 85 years old with active COVID-19. V usage is TRBV7-2 and J usage is TRBJ1-1; TRBD1 matches at 9 bases. The sequencing input was peripheral blood. The CDR3 DNA follows: TGTGCCAGCCGGACAGGGGCGATTCAGGAAGCTTTCTTT. The encoded protein is CASRTGAIQEAFF.